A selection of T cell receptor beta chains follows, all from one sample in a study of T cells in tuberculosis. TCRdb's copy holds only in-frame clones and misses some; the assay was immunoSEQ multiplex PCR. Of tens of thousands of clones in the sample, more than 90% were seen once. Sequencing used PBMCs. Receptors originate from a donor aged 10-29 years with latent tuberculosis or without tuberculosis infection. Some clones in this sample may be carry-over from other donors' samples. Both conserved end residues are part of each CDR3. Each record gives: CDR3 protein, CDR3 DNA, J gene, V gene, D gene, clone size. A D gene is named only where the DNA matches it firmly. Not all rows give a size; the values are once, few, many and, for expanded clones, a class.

CAIGAGTYEQYF TGTGCCATCGGAGCAGGGACCTACGAGCAGTACTTC TRBJ2-7 TRBV10-3 . .
CASSILGLAGGMGELFF TGTGCCAGCAGTATCCTGGGACTAGCGGGAGGTATGGGGGAGCTGTTTTTT TRBJ2-2 TRBV27 TRBD2 once
CASSSAERGGYTF TGTGCCAGCAGCTCGGCCGAAAGGGGTGGCTACACCTTC TRBJ1-2 TRBV7-2 . .
CASSFFRISGQGNTEAFF TGTGCCAGCAGTTTCTTTAGGATTTCAGGACAGGGGAACACTGAAGCTTTCTTT TRBJ1-1 TRBV27 TRBD1 .
CASSQNQGAGELFF TGTGCCAGCAGCCAAAATCAGGGGGCCGGGGAGCTGTTTTTT TRBJ2-2 TRBV7-2 TRBD1 .
CASRGVTGSKNTEAFF TGTGCCAGCAGAGGGGTGACAGGGAGCAAAAACACTGAAGCTTTCTTT TRBJ1-1 TRBV9 TRBD1 .
CASQKRATFTDTQYF TGTGCCAGCCAAAAGCGGGCCACTTTCACAGATACGCAGTATTTT TRBJ2-3 TRBV6-1 . .
CASRLPVFSGNTIYF TGTGCCAGCAGGTTACCCGTCTTCTCTGGAAACACCATATATTTT TRBJ1-3 TRBV7-9 . .
CASSLIAGNTEAFF TGTGCCAGCAGCTTAATAGCGGGGAACACTGAAGCTTTCTTT TRBJ1-1 TRBV7-3 . .
CASSRDGYGGGYTF TGTGCCAGCAGTAGGGACGGGTACGGGGGTGGCTACACCTTC TRBJ1-2 TRBV6-1 . .
CASSPHLPGNEQFF TGTGCCAGTAGTCCGCACCTACCGGGCAATGAGCAGTTCTTC TRBJ2-1 TRBV19 . .
CASSQPGDTEAFF TGCGCCAGCAGCCAACCGGGTGACACTGAAGCTTTCTTT TRBJ1-1 TRBV4-3 . .
CAWSVQGVGGNTIYF TGTGCCTGGAGTGTACAGGGGGTCGGCGGAAACACCATATATTTT TRBJ1-3 TRBV30 TRBD1 .
CASSGWTGGNTIYF TGTGCCAGCAGCGGATGGACAGGGGGAAACACCATATATTTT TRBJ1-3 TRBV7-9 TRBD1 .
CASSSGSYEQYF TGTGCCAGTTCAAGCGGGAGCTACGAGCAGTACTTC TRBJ2-7 TRBV19 TRBD2 .
CASRAGTSGGKEYF TGTGCCAGTCGAGCCGGGACTAGCGGGGGAAAGGAGTACTTC TRBJ2-7 TRBV2 TRBD2 .
CASSIRGGDSNQPQHF TGTGCCAGTAGTATCCGAGGGGGCGATAGCAATCAGCCCCAGCATTTT TRBJ1-5 TRBV19 TRBD1 .
CASSLARQGEKAFF TGTGCCAGCAGCTTGGCGCGGCAGGGGGAAAAGGCTTTCTTT TRBJ1-1 TRBV5-4 TRBD1 .
CASSRTSTGGTGELFF TGCGCCAGCAGTCGAACCTCGACAGGGGGAACCGGGGAGCTGTTTTTT TRBJ2-2 TRBV10-1 TRBD1 .
CASSLLAGEIDRTDTQYF TGCGCCAGCAGCCTGCTAGCGGGAGAAATTGACAGGACAGATACGCAGTATTTT TRBJ2-3 TRBV4-1 TRBD2 .
CASSLTIRANEKLFF TGTGCCAGCAGCTTAACAATCCGGGCTAATGAAAAACTGTTTTTT TRBJ1-4 TRBV7-6 . .
CASSQNDVPFRIGQYF TGTGCCAGCAGCCAAAACGACGTCCCCTTCAGGATCGGGCAGTATTTT TRBJ2-3 TRBV14 . once
CASRPTATGELFF TGTGCCAGCAGGCCAACAGCCACCGGGGAGCTGTTTTTT TRBJ2-2 TRBV7-3 . .
CASRRDRGNQPQHF TGTGCCAGCCGCCGGGACAGGGGGAATCAGCCCCAGCATTTT TRBJ1-5 TRBV6-5 TRBD1 .
CSVEPGTSVKSEQFF TGCAGCGTTGAACCCGGGACTAGCGTGAAGAGTGAGCAGTTCTTC TRBJ2-1 TRBV29-1 TRBD2 .
CAWSPPSPNTGELFF TGTGCCTGGAGTCCCCCGAGCCCTAACACCGGGGAGCTGTTTTTT TRBJ2-2 TRBV30 . .
CASSLERAGLGEQYF TGTGCCAGCAGTTTAGAGAGGGCCGGACTGGGCGAGCAGTACTTC TRBJ2-7 TRBV27 . .
CASSFGGFSNQPQHF TGTGCCAGCAGTTTCGGGGGTTTCAGCAATCAGCCCCAGCATTTT TRBJ1-5 TRBV27 . .
CASSGLQDRDTEAFF TGTGCCAGCAGCGGACTTCAGGACAGGGACACTGAAGCTTTCTTT TRBJ1-1 TRBV2 TRBD1 .
CASSPGGIRTEAFF TGTGCCAGCAGCCCGGGGGGGATCCGCACTGAAGCTTTCTTT TRBJ1-1 TRBV6-1 . .
CATGRDNEKLFF TGTGCCACAGGGAGGGATAATGAAAAACTGTTTTTT TRBJ1-4 TRBV6-5 . .
CASSPNGGTEAFF TGTGCCAGCTCACCGAACGGGGGAACTGAAGCTTTCTTT TRBJ1-1 TRBV18 . .
CAWSIGSRSNQPQHF TGTGCCTGGAGCATTGGTTCGCGGAGCAATCAGCCCCAGCATTTT TRBJ1-5 TRBV30 . .
CASSMDRGGYGYTF TGTGCCAGTAGTATGGACAGGGGAGGCTATGGCTACACCTTC TRBJ1-2 TRBV19 TRBD1 .
CASSYNVGGNYGYTF TGTGCCAGCAGTTACAACGTGGGAGGGAACTATGGCTACACCTTC TRBJ1-2 TRBV6-5 . .
CAAARGGTDTQYF TGTGCCGCCGCCCGGGGGGGCACAGATACGCAGTATTTT TRBJ2-3 TRBV10-3 TRBD2 .
CASSPQGFGGTEAFF TGTGCCAGCAGCCCCCAGGGCTTCGGGGGCACTGAAGCTTTCTTT TRBJ1-1 TRBV7-8 . .
CASSENGATPGNTIYF TGTGCCAGCAGTGAAAACGGAGCGACGCCGGGAAACACCATATATTTT TRBJ1-3 TRBV25-1 . .
CASSPADRIAGNTIYF TGTGCCAGCTCACCGGCGGACAGGATCGCTGGAAACACCATATATTTT TRBJ1-3 TRBV18 TRBD1 .
CASSDRDRRLLNTEAFF TGTGCCAGCAGCGACCGGGACAGGAGACTATTGAACACTGAAGCTTTCTTT TRBJ1-1 TRBV5-4 TRBD1 few
CASTPADSYNEQFF TGTGCCAGCACCCCAGCGGATTCCTACAATGAGCAGTTCTTC TRBJ2-1 TRBV9 . .
CASRTGGNNQPQHF TGTGCCAGCAGGACAGGGGGCAACAATCAGCCCCAGCATTTT TRBJ1-5 TRBV2 TRBD1 .
CASSRITGRGNQPQHF TGTGCCAGTAGTAGGATTACAGGGCGGGGCAATCAGCCCCAGCATTTT TRBJ1-5 TRBV19 . .
CASSPPGAAGGYTF TGTGCCAGCAGCCCCCCAGGGGCCGCGGGTGGCTACACCTTC TRBJ1-2 TRBV7-9 . .
CASIKGGTQYF TGTGCCAGCATCAAGGGAGGTACGCAGTATTTT TRBJ2-3 TRBV6-5 . .
CASSLTGGREVREQYF TGTGCCAGCAGCCTAACCGGGGGTAGGGAAGTGCGCGAGCAGTACTTC TRBJ2-7 TRBV11-2 . .
CAISELRITGELFF TGTGCCATCAGTGAGCTTAGAATTACCGGGGAGCTGTTTTTT TRBJ2-2 TRBV10-3 . .
CASSTRDRAPAPGNEQFF TGTGCCAGCAGCACTCGGGACAGGGCGCCTGCTCCTGGCAATGAGCAGTTCTTC TRBJ2-1 TRBV21-1 . .
CSGAGTRTDTQYF TGCAGCGGGGCCGGGACTCGCACAGATACGCAGTATTTT TRBJ2-3 TRBV29-1 . .
CASSYLGGYGYTF TGTGCCAGCAGCTACCTCGGGGGGTATGGCTACACCTTC TRBJ1-2 TRBV7-2 . .
CASSLGGNRGPEAFF TGTGCCAGCAGCTTGGGAGGGAACAGGGGCCCTGAAGCTTTCTTT TRBJ1-1 TRBV5-4 TRBD1 .
CASSKRGTYGYTF TGTGCCAGCAGCAAACGGGGAACCTATGGCTACACCTTC TRBJ1-2 TRBV21-1 . .
CASTKAGDGTEAFF TGTGCCAGCACTAAAGCAGGGGATGGGACTGAAGCTTTCTTT TRBJ1-1 TRBV6-5 . .